These 19 T cell receptor beta chains were all obtained from the same sample, sequenced in a study of cytomegalovirus exposure and HLA in healthy donors. Primers: 60 Vbeta forward and 13 Jbeta reverse. Here immunoSEQ multiplex PCR was the method, and the copy in TCRdb shows in-frame clones only, minus some. The data show some 170,000 clones, over 75% seen once. Sequencing input: PBMCs. The receptors were sampled from a woman aged 25 to 39 in good health and CMV-seronegative.

The J gene is TRBJ1-5, the V gene TRBV6-6; TRBD1 might be the D (5 bases). Germline CDR1 MNHNY, CDR2 SVGAGI (reference sequence). V dropped 4 bases and J dropped 5 bases, with 9 bases sitting between them. This CDR3 comprises 13 residues. The DNA of the CDR3 is TGTGCCAGCAGTTCGGACAAGGATCAGCCCCAGCATTTT. It is translated as CASSSDKDQPQHF.

This clone came up a few times. This rearrangement joins TRBV14 to TRBJ1-6; unclear D gene. The ends were cut back, 0 bases at V and 8 bases at J, with 5 bases in the middle. CDR1 is SGHDN and CDR2 is FVKESK in the germline V gene. The CDR3 length is 13 residues. The CDR3 bases are TGTGCCAGCAGCCAAGATATCTATTCACCCCTCCACTTT. It codes for CASSQDIYSPLHF.

V is TRBV27 and J is TRBJ2-7; D may be TRBD2 (5 bases). CDR1 is MNHEY, CDR2 SMNVEV, per germline (reference sequence). The germline V and J ends were trimmed by 3 bases and 3 bases, with 9 bases remaining between them. The CDR3 is 13 amino acids. CDR3 nucleotides: TGTGCCAGCAGTTTTCGGGCGGGCTACGAGCAGTACTTC. Protein: CASSFRAGYEQYF.

This clone was observed a few times. The V gene is TRBV6-5, the J gene TRBJ1-1; no reliable D call. CDR1 and CDR2 from the germline V gene are MNHEY and SVGAGI. The CDR3 loop spans 15 amino acids. The V and J ends lost 0 bases and 1 base respectively, with 9 bases between them. In DNA, the CDR3 is TGTGCCAGCAGTTACTCGTGGAGCCCGAACACTGAAGCTTTCTTT. It specifies CASSYSWSPNTEAFF.

Comments on this clone: One end of the junction varies from germline; a read error may be responsible. This sequence joins TRBV7-2 and TRBJ1-2; 8 positions match TRBD1. The germline V gene encodes CDR1 SGHTA and CDR2 FQGNSA. The CDR3 covers 14 residues. The CDR3 bases are TGTGCCAGCAGCGACGGACAGGGTTGGGGTGGCTACCCCTTC. Translation: CASSDGQGWGGYPF.

This chain links TRBV2 with TRBJ1-1; no definite D call. V shed 10 bases and J shed 5 bases, with 17 bases lying between them. The CDR3 is 13 amino acids. Germline lookup yields CDR1 SNHLY and CDR2 FYNNEI. The CDR3 is CAIDRGFGTEAFF. DNA for the CDR3: TGTGCCATCGATCGCGGGTTTGGTACTGAAGCTTTCTTT. The full variable domain, with the rest looked up from reference TRBV2 and TRBJ1-1, is EPEVTQTPSHQVTQMGQEVILRCVPISNHLYFYWYRQILGQKVEFLVSFYNNEISEKSEIFDDQFSVERPDGSNFTLKIRSTKLEDSAMYFCAIDRGFGTEAFFGQGTRLTVV.

This chain uses TRBV7-8 with TRBJ2-7; no reliable D call. This CDR3 spans 13 amino acids. The V gene's germline CDR1 is SGHVS and CDR2 FQNEAQ. The V end lost 4 bases, the J end lost 3 bases, and 10 bases lay between the germline ends. The DNA of the CDR3 is TGTGCCAGCAGCTACGCCCTAAACTACGAGCAGTACTTC. It is translated as CASSYALNYEQYF.

V and J are TRBV4-1 and TRBJ1-2, with D tentatively TRBD1 (6 bases). V lost 0 bases and J 6 bases, leaving 14 bases between the germline ends. The CDR3 is 15 residues long. Germline V gene data show CDR1 as MGHRA and CDR2 as YSYEKL. In nucleotides, the CDR3 is TGCGCCAGCAGCCAAGATGCCGCCGACAGGAATGGCTACACCTTC. Residues: CASSQDAADRNGYTF.

This chain links TRBV2 with TRBJ1-1; possible D gene TRBD1, 5 bases. This CDR3 is 14 amino acids long. The germline V and J ends were trimmed by 5 bases and 6 bases, with 16 bases remaining between them. The germline V gene encodes CDR1 SNHLY and CDR2 FYNNEI. CDR3 DNA sequence: TGTGCCAGCAGTCGAAGCCCCAGGGATTCTGAAGCTTTCTTT. Its translation: CASSRSPRDSEAFF.

The rearrangement uses TRBV14 and TRBJ1-3; D gene uncertain. The CDR3 has 16 residues. Germline V CDR1 and CDR2: SGHDN, FVKESK. The V and J ends lost 0 bases and 2 bases respectively, with 11 bases between them. CDR3 coding DNA: TGTGCCAGCAGCCAAGATTGGGAGGGAACTGGAAACACCATATATTTT. This encodes CASSQDWEGTGNTIYF.

This clone was counted once. The chain employs TRBV18 and TRBJ1-5; the D gene is possibly TRBD1 (6 bases). V was cut by 3 bases and J by 2 bases, with 11 bases left in between. The CDR3 is 15 residues long. From germline, CDR1 is KGHSH and CDR2 LQKENI. Here the CDR3 DNA reads TGTGCCAGCTCACCTCAGGGGAATGGCAATCAGCCCCAGCATTTT. Protein sequence: CASSPQGNGNQPQHF.

The chain recombines TRBV6-5 with TRBJ1-2; TRBD1 matches at 9 bases. CDR1 and CDR2 (germline): MNHEY, SVGAGI. J was trimmed by 4 bases and V by 8 bases; bases with no gene match: 11. The CDR3 runs to 15 residues. CDR3 protein: CASGRTGANLYGYTF. DNA of the CDR3: TGTGCCAGCGGTCGGACAGGGGCGAATCTCTATGGCTACACCTTC.

The genes are TRBV15 and TRBJ2-3, with D hard to call. Trimming cost V 5 bases and J 1 base, with 10 bases left between them. CDR3 length: 14 amino acids. Germline V lookup: CDR1 LNHNV, CDR2 YYDKDF (reference sequence). This CDR3 is CATSSHLGTDTQYF. DNA of the CDR3: TGTGCCACCAGCTCACACCTAGGCACAGATACGCAGTATTTT.

The chain links TRBV11-2 to TRBJ1-1; TRBD1 matches at 8 bases. CDR1 is SGHAT and CDR2 is FQNNGV in the germline V gene. The V gene end was trimmed by 1 base and the J gene end by 10 bases; junction bases not matched to a gene: 11. The CDR3 runs 15 residues. Written as DNA, the CDR3 is TGTGCCAGCAGCTTAGCCGGGACAGGTGCCCCTTCAGCTTTCTTT. Translated: CASSLAGTGAPSAFF.

This clone was recorded only once. Other DNA sequences in the same sample also yield this CDR3. The chain recombines TRBV15 with TRBJ2-7, with 8 bases that match TRBD1. The CDR3 extends over 16 amino acids. Germline values: CDR1 LNHNV, CDR2 YYDKDF (reference sequence). The V and J ends lost 1 base and 1 base, in that order; junction bases with no gene match: 6. The chain's CDR3 is CATSRAGTGTSYEQYF. DNA for the CDR3: TGTGCCACCAGCAGAGCTGGGACAGGCACTTCCTACGAGCAGTACTTC.

The gene calls are TRBV9 and TRBJ2-3; 11 bases fit TRBD2. V shed 3 bases and J 6 bases; nucleotides not matched to a gene: 12. The CDR3 sequence is 17 residues long. CDR1 is SGDLS and CDR2 is YYNGEE in the germline V gene. Written as DNA, the CDR3 is TGTGCCAGCAGCGCATCAGCTAGCGGGAGGACTTCTGATACGCAGTATTTT. It encodes CASSASASGRTSDTQYF.

This clone was counted once. The V and J genes are TRBV14 and TRBJ2-7, with 8 bases matching TRBD1. The CDR3 covers 15 residues. Germline CDR1 reads SGHDN; CDR2 reads FVKESK. V shed 0 bases and J 5 bases; nucleotides not matched to a gene: 6. The CDR3 here is CASSQEWTGFHEQYF. CDR3 coding DNA: TGTGCCAGCAGCCAAGAATGGACAGGGTTTCACGAGCAGTACTTC.

The genes are TRBV4-1 and TRBJ2-1; TRBD2 might be the D (7 bases). The CDR3 totals 16 residues. Germline CDR1 is MGHRA and CDR2 is YSYEKL. V was clipped by 3 bases and J by 8 bases, with 20 bases between them. The CDR3 here is CASSHGRGTPPDEQFF. The CDR3 coding sequence is TGCGCCAGCAGCCATGGGCGGGGGACACCGCCCGATGAGCAGTTCTTC.

CDR3 sequence: CASSLVQGATYEQYF. CDR3 DNA: TGTGCCAGCAGCTTAGTTCAGGGGGCAACCTACGAGCAGTACTTC. This chain connects TRBV11-1 to TRBJ2-7; 8 bases are a match to TRBD1. The CDR3 has 15 amino acids. V shed 1 base and J 2 bases; nucleotides not matched to a gene: 4. Germline CDR1 SGHAT, CDR2 FQDESV (reference sequence). The full variable domain, in which reference TRBV11-1 and TRBJ2-7 provide the parts outside the CDR3, is EAEVAQSPRYKITEKSQAVAFWCDPISGHATLYWYRQILGQGPELLVQFQDESVVDDSQLPKDRFSAERLKGVDSTLKIQPAELGDSAMYLCASSLVQGATYEQYFGPGTRLTVT.